Below, 31 T cell receptor beta chains from the same sample are listed, as sequenced in a study of cytomegalovirus exposure and HLA in healthy donors. PCR involved 60 Vbeta and 13 Jbeta primers. TCRdb's copy holds only in-frame clones and misses some; the assay was immunoSEQ multiplex PCR. The sample contains 95,000 to 150,000 clones, 75% to 90% of which appear only once. Sequenced input: PBMCs. These TCRs come from a young man in good health and CMV-seronegative.

This clone appeared once. As DNA, the CDR3 is TGTGCCAGCAGCCAAAACGCGCCGGATACGCAGTATTTT. Encoded protein: CASSQNAPDTQYF. The chain is built from TRBV14 and TRBJ2-3; D is undetermined. V was clipped by 2 bases and J by 6 bases, with 9 bases between them. Germline-derived CDR1 and CDR2 are SGHDN and FVKESK. The CDR3 sequence is 13 residues long.

This clone occurred once. The chain is built from TRBV21-1 and TRBJ1-5; no DNA check was done on the table's D call, TRBD1. TRBV21-1 is reported as a pseudogene. This CDR3 spans 19 amino acids. In DNA form, the CDR3 reads TGTGCCAGCAGCCTCACCCGGGACAGGGGGGGGTGTGGCAATCAGCCCCAGCATTTT. Protein product: CASSLTRDRGGCGNQPQHF.

The rearrangement uses TRBV6-5 and TRBJ1-2; 10 bases align to TRBD1. This CDR3 region has 14 residues. CDR1 is MNHEY and CDR2 is SVGAGI in the germline V gene. Trimming cost V 0 bases and J 6 bases; bases outside gene matches: 1. The CDR3 loop is CASSYSGQGNGYTF. CDR3 DNA sequence: TGTGCCAGCAGTTACTCGGGACAGGGGAATGGCTACACCTTC.

The chain uses TRBV5-8 and TRBJ1-4; D call uncertain. Trimming pared 2 bases from V and 10 bases from J, leaving 9 bases between. The germline V gene encodes CDR1 SGHTS and CDR2 YDEGEE. This CDR3 is 12 amino acids long. CDR3 amino acids: CASSLSRGKLFF. The DNA for the CDR3 is TGTGCCAGCAGCTTATCGCGGGGAAAACTGTTTTTT.

The rearrangement joins TRBV6-1 to TRBJ2-1, with 9 bases lining up with TRBD1. This CDR3 region has 15 residues. The V gene's germline CDR1 is MNHNS and CDR2 SASEGT. V gave up 3 bases and J gave up 7 bases; unmatched junction bases: 7. CDR3 nucleotide sequence: TGTGCCAGCAGTGATTCCGGGACAGGGTGGAATGAGCAGTTCTTC. Its translation is CASSDSGTGWNEQFF.

The J gene is TRBJ2-1, the V gene TRBV30; 12 bases agree with TRBD1. V lost 3 bases, J lost 7 bases, and 10 bases stayed unmatched. CDR3 length: 16 amino acids. CDR1 is GTSNPN and CDR2 is SVGIG in the germline V gene (reference sequence). CDR3 DNA: TGTGCCTGGAGCTTCAACCGGGGACAGGGGGCAAATGAGCAGTTCTTC. It specifies CAWSFNRGQGANEQFF.

This chain links TRBV15 with TRBJ2-7; TRBD1 matches at 7 bases. This CDR3 spans 14 amino acids. The V gene end was trimmed by 4 bases and the J gene end by 5 bases; junction bases not matched to a gene: 8. CDR1 and CDR2 from the germline V gene are LNHNV and YYDKDF (reference sequence). CDR3 DNA sequence: TGTGCCACCAGCACAGGACAGGCGATCCACGAGCAGTACTTC. The encoded protein is CATSTGQAIHEQYF.

This chain joins TRBV5-8 and TRBJ2-1; 9 positions agree with TRBD1. Germline loops: CDR1 SGHTS, CDR2 YDEGEE. V was pared by 5 bases and J by 7 bases, with 10 bases of the junction left unmatched. The CDR3 is made up of 15 amino acids. Written as DNA, the CDR3 is TGTGCCAGCAGTTCGGAACAGGGGGCGTTAAATGAGCAGTTCTTC. Translating it yields CASSSEQGALNEQFF. The whole variable domain, remainder taken from reference TRBV5-8 and TRBJ2-1, is EAGVTQSPTHLIKTRGQQATLRCSPISGHTSVYWYQQALGLGLQFLLWYDEGEERNRGNFPPRFSGRQFPNYSSELNVNALELEDSALYLCASSSEQGALNEQFFGPGTRLTVL.

This chain links TRBV27 with TRBJ2-4; 8 positions match TRBD2. V shed 4 bases and J 0 bases; nucleotides not matched to a gene: 11. This CDR3 is built from 18 residues. Germline CDR1 reads MNHEY; CDR2 reads SMNVEV (reference sequence). The chain's CDR3 is CASSSLRGGELAKNIQYF. The CDR3 region has the DNA TGTGCCAGCAGTTCCCTTCGGGGGGGGGAACTAGCCAAAAACATTCAGTACTTC.

The chain links TRBV28 to TRBJ2-7, with TRBD1 as a possible D gene (5 bases). CDR1 and CDR2 from the germline V gene are MDHEN and SYDVKM. Between the trimmed V and J ends, which lost 3 bases and 4 bases, there was a span of 7 bases. The CDR3 is 12 residues long. CDR3 loop: CASSFAGYEQYF. The CDR3 DNA follows: TGTGCCAGCAGTTTCGCAGGGTACGAGCAGTACTTC.

This clone was counted between two and nine times. V and J are TRBV10-2 and TRBJ2-5; 7 nucleotides line up with TRBD2. The CDR3 length is 14 residues. Looked up from germline, CDR1 is WSHSY and CDR2 is SAAADI. Losses at the gene ends were 6 bases for V and 2 bases for J; bases not matched to a gene: 6. This CDR3 is CASRGGGSQETQYF. The CDR3 nucleotides are TGCGCCAGCAGGGGAGGCGGGAGTCAAGAGACCCAGTACTTC.

This chain uses TRBV5-1 with TRBJ1-6; 8 nucleotides align to TRBD1. With 0 bases clipped from V and 8 bases from J, the junction kept 10 bases outside the gene matches. The germline gives CDR1 SGHRS, CDR2 YFSETQ. The CDR3 runs to 17 residues. This chain's CDR3 is CASSLVPGGGGDSPLHF. CDR3 in DNA: TGCGCCAGCAGCTTGGTCCCAGGGGGCGGGGGGGATTCACCCCTCCACTTT.

This clone was observed a single time. The chain joins TRBV2 to TRBJ2-3; perhaps TRBD1 as D (6 bases). The germline V and J ends were trimmed by 7 bases and 4 bases, with 15 bases remaining between them. The germline V gene encodes CDR1 SNHLY and CDR2 FYNNEI. CDR3 length: 14 amino acids. The CDR3 DNA follows: TGTGCCAGCACCCCTGGGGACATAGCAGATACGCAGTATTTT. This sequence encodes CASTPGDIADTQYF.

J is TRBJ2-2 and V is TRBV6-6, with a tentative D call TRBD1 (5 bases). The CDR3 spans 15 residues. Per the germline V gene, CDR1 is MNHNY and CDR2 is SVGAGI (reference sequence). V shed 8 bases and J shed 6 bases, with 19 bases lying between them. CDR3 loop: CASEKGNSGPGELFF. The CDR3 DNA reads as TGTGCCAGCGAAAAGGGGAATTCGGGTCCCGGGGAGCTGTTTTTT.

This clone occurred a few times. The chain combines TRBV5-1 with TRBJ2-5; D call uncertain. Per germline, CDR1 SGHRS and CDR2 YFSETQ. The CDR3 spans 13 residues. V was shortened by 4 bases and J by 5 bases, with 12 bases between the two germline ends. The CDR3 region has the DNA TGCGCCAGCAGCCCCCGATTGGGCGAGACCCAGTACTTC. It specifies CASSPRLGETQYF.

The J gene is TRBJ2-5, the V gene TRBV7-2; D unresolved. V was pared by 6 bases and J by 3 bases, with 14 bases between. This CDR3 spans 14 amino acids. Germline CDR1 is SGHTA and CDR2 is FQGNSA. The CDR3 bases are TGTGCCAGCAGACCTCTAGTAACGGAAGAGACCCAGTACTTC. The encoded protein is CASRPLVTEETQYF.

The chain has TRBV6-1 and TRBJ1-2, with 7 bases identical to TRBD1. Trimming took 2 bases from V and 8 from J; bases not matched to a gene: 11. The CDR3 has 15 amino acids. Germline V lookup: CDR1 MNHNS, CDR2 SASEGT. The CDR3 region has the DNA TGTGCCAGCAGTGAATATGGCAGGGGGGACTTGGGCTACACCTTC. It encodes CASSEYGRGDLGYTF.

J is TRBJ2-2 and V is TRBV6-6; TRBD1 agrees at 9 bases. With 10 bases clipped from V and 5 bases from J, the junction kept 11 bases outside the gene matches. This CDR3 has 15 amino acids. From germline, CDR1 is MNHNY and CDR2 SVGAGI (reference sequence). The CDR3 is CATSRGQGGTGELFF. The CDR3 DNA sequence: TGTGCCACCTCAAGGGGACAGGGTGGGACCGGGGAGCTGTTTTTT.

The chain couples TRBV5-1 to TRBJ2-5, with D perhaps matching TRBD1 (5 bases). The V end was cut by 5 bases, the J end by 2 bases, with 10 bases between. This CDR3 has 13 residues. The germline V gene encodes CDR1 SGHRS and CDR2 YFSETQ. The CDR3: CASRWGRQETQYF. CDR3 coding DNA: TGCGCCAGCAGGTGGGGCCGACAAGAGACCCAGTACTTC.

The J gene is TRBJ1-5, the V gene TRBV6-1, with a possible D match to TRBD1 (5 bases). The V end lost 4 bases, the J end lost 0 bases, and 16 bases lay between the germline ends. Germline CDR1 is MNHNS and CDR2 is SASEGT. The length of the CDR3 is 17 residues. The CDR3 coding sequence is TGTGCCAGCAGTGGTCAACAGGTCGGGTATAGCAATCAGCCCCAGCATTTT. Amino acids: CASSGQQVGYSNQPQHF.

This chain uses TRBV27 with TRBJ1-1; D is unclear. Trimming pared 2 bases from V and 3 bases from J, leaving 7 bases between. The CDR3 totals 13 residues. Germline CDR1 and CDR2: MNHEY and SMNVEV (reference sequence). CDR3 residues: CASSLEVDTEAFF. CDR3 in DNA: TGTGCCAGCAGTTTAGAGGTGGACACTGAAGCTTTCTTT.

This chain uses TRBV10-1 with TRBJ2-1; 9 bases are a match to TRBD2. This CDR3 has 16 residues. CDR1 and CDR2 from the germline V gene are WNHNN and SYGVQD (reference sequence). Trimming at V came to 8 bases and at J to 7 bases, leaving 15 bases not matched to a gene. The CDR3 loop is CASSGHSGGGKNEQFF. Written as DNA, the CDR3 is TGCGCCAGCTCGGGCCATAGCGGGGGAGGGAAAAATGAGCAGTTCTTC.

The rearrangement uses TRBV6-6 and TRBJ2-7, with D possibly being TRBD1 (6 bases). The V and J ends lost 4 bases and 6 bases respectively, with 7 bases between them. The CDR3 is 11 residues long. Germline assignment: CDR1 MNHNY and CDR2 SVGAGI (reference sequence). DNA of the CDR3: TGTGCCAGCAGTTCAGGGGTCGAGCAGTACTTC. It translates to CASSSGVEQYF.

The chain combines TRBV9 with TRBJ2-6; tentative D call: TRBD2 (5 bases). V lost 0 bases and J lost 0, with 10 bases in between. Germline CDR1 is SGDLS and CDR2 is YYNGEE. The CDR3 totals 17 residues. CDR3 residues: CASSVGVRGSGANVLTF. Here the CDR3 DNA reads TGTGCCAGCAGCGTAGGCGTCCGGGGCTCTGGGGCCAACGTCCTGACTTTC.

The chain has TRBV7-6 and TRBJ2-7, with 7 positions matching TRBD1. Germline V gene lookup returns CDR1 SGHVS and CDR2 FNYEAQ. The CDR3 sequence is 15 residues long. Losses at the gene ends were 3 bases for V and 1 base for J; bases not matched to a gene: 6. The CDR3 reads CASSLSGQISYEQYF. Written as DNA, the CDR3 is TGTGCCAGCAGCTTGTCGGGACAGATATCCTACGAGCAGTACTTC. The entire variable domain, with the rest obtained from reference TRBV7-6 and TRBJ2-7, is as follows: GAGVSQSPRYKVTKRGQDVALRCDPISGHVSLYWYRQALGQGPEFLTYFNYEAQQDKSGLPNDRFSAERPEGSISTLTIQRTEQRDSAMYRCASSLSGQISYEQYFGPGTRLTVT.

This chain joins TRBV2 and TRBJ1-2; tentative D call: TRBD1 (6 bases). V was shortened by 3 bases and J by 0 bases, with 8 bases between the two germline ends. Per the germline V gene, CDR1 is SNHLY and CDR2 is FYNNEI. This CDR3 region has 14 residues. The CDR3 spells CASSEQGTNYGYTF. In nucleotides, the CDR3 is TGTGCCAGCAGTGAGCAGGGGACTAACTATGGCTACACCTTC.

This chain connects TRBV7-2 to TRBJ2-2; possibly TRBD1 for D (5 bases). Looked up from germline, CDR1 is SGHTA and CDR2 is FQGNSA. Trimming took off 5 bases at V and 4 bases at J, with 11 bases between the two ends. CDR3 length: 14 amino acids. As DNA, the CDR3 is TGTGCCAGCAGCCGACAGACGGGCACCGGGGAGCTGTTTTTT. It specifies CASSRQTGTGELFF.

The chain joins TRBV7-9 to TRBJ1-1; TRBD1 matches at 7 bases. CDR1 is SEHNR and CDR2 is FQNEAQ in the germline V gene (reference sequence). The CDR3 runs to 14 residues. The J segment lost 5 bases and the V segment lost 3 bases, leaving 6 bases of the junction unmatched. This chain's CDR3 is CASSFLDRSTEAFF. CDR3 nucleotides: TGTGCCAGCAGCTTCTTGGACAGGAGTACTGAAGCTTTCTTT.

This clone was seen a handful of times. The chain is built from TRBV28 and TRBJ2-5, with 14 bases identical to TRBD2. After removal of 5 bases from V and 9 bases from J, the junction contained 14 bases not matched to a gene. Germline V lookup: CDR1 MDHEN, CDR2 SYDVKM. The CDR3 consists of 17 residues. CDR3 in amino acids: CASSTSPGTSGGVAQYF. The CDR3 DNA follows: TGTGCCAGCAGTACCTCACCCGGGACTAGCGGGGGAGTGGCCCAGTACTTC.

The chain has TRBV6-6 and TRBJ2-5; D not resolved. CDR1 is MNHNY and CDR2 is SVGAGI in the germline V gene (reference sequence). V was clipped by 8 bases and J by 2 bases, with 15 bases between them. The CDR3 loop spans 14 amino acids. This CDR3 reads CASGSSLIQETQYF. CDR3 nucleotide sequence: TGTGCCAGCGGTAGTAGTCTCATTCAAGAGACCCAGTACTTC.

This clone was detected only once. This sequence joins TRBV2 and TRBJ2-2, with 7 bases identical to TRBD1. Germline-derived CDR1 and CDR2 are SNHLY and FYNNEI. V lost 8 bases and J lost 6; bases outside the gene matches: 3. CDR3 size: 12 residues. CDR3 amino acids: CASDQGAGELFF. The CDR3 DNA sequence: TGTGCCAGCGACCAGGGGGCCGGGGAGCTGTTTTTT. Together with reference TRBV2 and TRBJ2-2, the CDR3 gives the full variable domain: EPEVTQTPSHQVTQMGQEVILRCVPISNHLYFYWYRQILGQKVEFLVSFYNNEISEKSEIFDDQFSVERPDGSNFTLKIRSTKLEDSAMYFCASDQGAGELFFGEGSRLTVL.